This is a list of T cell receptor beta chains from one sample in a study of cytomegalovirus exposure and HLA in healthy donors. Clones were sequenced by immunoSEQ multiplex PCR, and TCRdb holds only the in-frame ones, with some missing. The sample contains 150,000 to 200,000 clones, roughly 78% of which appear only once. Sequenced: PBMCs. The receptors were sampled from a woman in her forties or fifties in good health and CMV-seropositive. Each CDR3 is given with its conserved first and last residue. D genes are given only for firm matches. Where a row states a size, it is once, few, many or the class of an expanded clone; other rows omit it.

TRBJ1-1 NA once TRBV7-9 CASSPRSLGEAFF TGTGCCAGCAGCCCCCGGAGCCTTGGTGAAGCTTTCTTT
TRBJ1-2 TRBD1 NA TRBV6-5 CASSPGGRYGYTF TGTGCCAGCAGTCCAGGGGGCCGCTATGGCTACACCTTC
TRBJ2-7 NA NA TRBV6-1 CASSDSYEQYF TGTGCCAGCAGTGACAGCTACGAGCAGTACTTC
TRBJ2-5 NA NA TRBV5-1 CASSLNKETQYF TGCGCCAGCAGCTTGAACAAAGAGACCCAGTACTTC
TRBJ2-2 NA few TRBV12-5 CASGSTRRVLAGELFF TGTGCTAGTGGTTCTACCCGCAGGGTGTTAGCCGGGGAGCTGTTTTTT
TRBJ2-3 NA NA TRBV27 CASSSPSGGQIDTQYF TGTGCCAGCAGTTCTCCTTCCGGAGGGCAGATAGATACGCAGTATTTT
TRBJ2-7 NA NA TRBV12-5 CASGFGGTYEQYF TGTGCTAGTGGTTTTGGGGGGACCTACGAGCAGTACTTC
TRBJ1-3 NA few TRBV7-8 CASSLDNSGNTIYF TGTGCCAGCAGCTTAGATAACTCTGGAAACACCATATATTTT
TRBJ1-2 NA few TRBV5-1 CASSLVAAGDSYGYTF TGCGCCAGCAGCTTGGTGGCGGCAGGGGATAGCTATGGCTACACCTTC
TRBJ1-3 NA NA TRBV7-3 CASSLNGVENTIYF TGTGCCAGCAGCCTAAACGGGGTCGAAAACACCATATATTTT
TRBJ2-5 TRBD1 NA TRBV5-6 CASSPTGGPQETQYF TGTGCCAGCAGCCCGACAGGGGGTCCGCAAGAGACCCAGTACTTC
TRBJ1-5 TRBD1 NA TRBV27 CASSVGTGPQPQHF TGTGCCAGCAGTGTCGGGACAGGGCCTCAGCCCCAGCATTTT
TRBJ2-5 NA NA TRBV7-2 CASSLMGHQETQYF TGTGCCAGCAGCTTAATGGGCCACCAAGAGACCCAGTACTTC
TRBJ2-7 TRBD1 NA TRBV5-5 CASSPTGGVIPSYEQYF TGTGCCAGCAGCCCAACAGGGGGCGTTATCCCCTCCTACGAGCAGTACTTC
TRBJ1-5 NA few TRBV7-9 CASRTKRPQHF TGTGCCAGCCGAACAAAGCGGCCCCAGCATTTT
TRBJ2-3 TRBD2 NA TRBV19 CASSIMVAGPPDTQYF TGTGCCAGTAGTATCATGGTAGCGGGACCACCGGATACGCAGTATTTT
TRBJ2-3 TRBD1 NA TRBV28 CATWTGMTDTQYF TGTGCCACTTGGACAGGGATGACAGATACGCAGTATTTT
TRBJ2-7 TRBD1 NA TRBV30 CAWSSGGEQYF TGTGCCTGGAGCTCAGGGGGCGAGCAGTACTTC
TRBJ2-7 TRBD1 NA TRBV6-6 CASSSLGQASGEQYF TGTGCCAGCAGTTCCTTGGGACAGGCCTCCGGGGAGCAGTACTTC
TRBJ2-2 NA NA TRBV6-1 CASSESRLGTGELFF TGTGCCAGCAGTGAGAGCAGGTTGGGCACCGGGGAGCTGTTTTTT
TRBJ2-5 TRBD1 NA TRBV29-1 CSVGTGGRETQYF TGCAGCGTTGGTACAGGGGGCCGGGAGACCCAGTACTTC
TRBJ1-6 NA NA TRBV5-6 CASSAGGNSPLHF TGTGCCAGCAGCGCCGGGGGGAATTCACCCCTCCACTTT
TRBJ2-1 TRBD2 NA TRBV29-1 CSVGSGGGFSYNEQFF TGCAGCGTTGGTAGCGGGGGGGGGTTCTCCTACAATGAGCAGTTCTTC
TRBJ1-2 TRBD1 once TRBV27 CASRPGQGVIRGYTF TGTGCCAGCAGACCTGGACAGGGAGTGATTAGAGGCTACACCTTC
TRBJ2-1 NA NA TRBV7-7 CASSLGQGNNEQFF TGTGCCAGCAGCTTAGGGCAGGGTAACAATGAGCAGTTCTTC
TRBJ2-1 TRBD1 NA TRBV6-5 CASGIDRGYNEQFF TGTGCCAGCGGGATAGACAGGGGGTACAATGAGCAGTTCTTC
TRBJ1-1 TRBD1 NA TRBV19 CASRRDSGTGTNYVNTEAFF TGTGCCAGTAGAAGGGATTCAGGGACAGGGACCAATTACGTGAACACTGAAGCTTTCTTT
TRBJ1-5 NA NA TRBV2 CASSGEGNQPQHF TGTGCCAGCAGCGGAGAAGGCAATCAGCCCCAGCATTTT
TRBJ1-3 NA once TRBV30 CAWSVIRSSGNTIYF TGTGCCTGGAGTGTTATCCGTAGCTCTGGAAACACCATATATTTT
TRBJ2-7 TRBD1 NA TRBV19 CASSLHGTGSDEQYF TGTGCCAGTAGTCTCCACGGGACAGGGTCGGACGAGCAGTACTTC
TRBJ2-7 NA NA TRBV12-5 CASGPSGNEQYF TGTGCTAGTGGCCCCTCGGGGAACGAGCAGTACTTC
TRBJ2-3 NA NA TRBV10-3 CAISTGDTQYF TGTGCCATCAGTACAGGGGATACGCAGTATTTT
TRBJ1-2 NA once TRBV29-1 CSGTQDSFYGYTF TGCAGCGGGACCCAGGACAGTTTCTATGGCTACACCTTC
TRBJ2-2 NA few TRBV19 CASRSIQQGAGIELFF TGTGCCAGTAGATCAATTCAACAGGGTGCCGGTATTGAGCTGTTTTTT
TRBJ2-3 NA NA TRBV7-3 CASSLTPQGTADTQYF TGTGCCAGCAGCTTAACTCCGCAGGGGACCGCAGATACGCAGTATTTT
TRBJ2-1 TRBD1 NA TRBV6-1 CASSEGPGGDDEQFF TGTGCCAGCAGTGAGGGCCCAGGGGGTGATGATGAGCAGTTCTTC